This entry features one TCR beta chain sequence. Its target is not known. TCRdb's copy holds only in-frame clones and misses some; the assay was immunoSEQ multiplex PCR. The sample lists under 150,000 clones; around 88% were seen once. Healthy donors had no documented immune events, such as infections, while sampled. Germline V gene data show CDR1 as SGDLS and CDR2 as YYNGEE. Losses at the gene ends were 3 bases for V and 9 bases for J; bases not matched to a gene: 7. This CDR3 is built from 14 residues. The entry originates in a study of identifying expanded T cells in peripheral blood. Study results and caveats: Approximately 2-week clone count variance significantly increased as total template count grew. Technical replicates showed roughly 1.2 changed clones; approximately 2 weeks around 15; four weeks 19.

The chain is built from TRBV9 and TRBJ2-1, with 9 bases matching TRBD2. The sequenced sample was blood. The receptor comes from a person aged 18-69 years in good health. The CDR3 sequence is CASSAGLATGEQFF. The CDR3 DNA reads as TGTGCCAGCAGCGCCGGACTAGCGACCGGTGAGCAGTTCTTC.